This T cell receptor (beta chain) comes out of a study of blood T cell repertoires in COVID-19. About the research overall: Acute and convalescent COVID-19 samples came from the United States, Italy and Spain. Sample material is recorded as cDNA or gDNA derived from T cells, B-cell-depleted T cells, or PBMCs.

The CDR3 is 13 residues long. Germline CDR1 and CDR2: PRHDT and FYEKMQ (reference sequence). V gave up 0 bases and J gave up 7 bases, with 9 bases separating them. Original processing notes: Estimates of nucleated cell counts were drawn from the amplification of reference gene primers. The data were produced by immunoSEQ multiplex PCR, yet TCRdb's version contains in-frame clones alone and is incomplete. The DNA gave D and trimming, while V, J and clone size come from that table. The data hold 210,000 or so clones, with more than 75% observed a single time. The rearrangement links TRBV13 to TRBJ1-1; D uncertain. The receptor's source is a man in his forties with active or convalescent COVID-19. Specimen: peripheral blood. Written as DNA, the CDR3 is TGTGCCAGCAGCTTAGGGCCGCGCCTTGAAGCTTTCTTT. Translating gives CASSLGPRLEAFF.